This T cell receptor (beta chain) comes out of a study of blood T cell repertoires in COVID-19. The overall study: The United States, Italy and Spain provided the acute and convalescent COVID-19 samples. The cDNA or gDNA used as material had been derived from T cells, B-cell-depleted T cells, or PBMCs.

The authors' processing: For nucleated cells, counts were estimated from reference gene primer amplification. Repertoires were generated with immunoSEQ multiplex PCR, while TCRdb's copy carries only in-frame clones and drops some. The V and J calls and clone size come from that table; D and trimming were worked out from the DNA. The sample has some 150,000 clones, 65% to 90% seen once. The CDR3 is made up of 13 amino acids. The V end lost 5 bases, the J end lost 4 bases, and 11 bases lay between the germline ends. Germline lookup yields CDR1 SEHNR and CDR2 FQNEAQ (reference sequence). What was sequenced was peripheral blood. The sequence was collected from a woman aged 60-70 years with active or convalescent COVID-19. The V call is TRBV7-9, the J call TRBJ1-2; maybe TRBD1 (6 bases). CDR3: CASSPGHLYGYTF. DNA for the CDR3: TGTGCCAGCAGCCCGGGACACCTCTATGGCTACACCTTC.